This TCR beta chain appears in the sequencing data of a study of blood T cell repertoires in COVID-19. Across the study: From the United States, Italy and Spain came samples of acute and convalescent COVID-19. PBMCs, B-cell-depleted T cells, or T cells provided the cDNA or gDNA that made up the material.

Original data processing: Amplifying reference gene primers gave estimates of nucleated cell counts. Measured with immunoSEQ multiplex PCR; TCRdb has only the in-frame clones, and not every one. For V, J and clone size, that table is used; D and trimming come from the DNA. The profile shows around 180,000 clones, about 88% of them singletons. Germline CDR1 and CDR2: MNHEY and SVGAGI. CDR3 length: 14 residues. The germline V and J ends were trimmed by 8 bases and 4 bases, with 17 bases remaining between them. The TCR comes from a woman in her 30s with active or convalescent COVID-19. The chain recombines TRBV6-5 with TRBJ1-2, with a possible D match to TRBD1 (6 bases). Sequences were obtained from peripheral blood. CDR3 protein: CASGRNRALYGYTF. CDR3 coding DNA: TGTGCCAGCGGTCGCAACAGGGCCCTCTATGGCTACACCTTC.